This T cell receptor (beta chain) emerged from a study of cytomegalovirus exposure and HLA in healthy donors. Note on this clone: Its cognate antigen is unknown.

Primers: 60 Vbeta forward and 13 Jbeta reverse. Generated by immunoSEQ multiplex PCR, the TCRdb table keeps only in-frame clones and is missing some. The sample lists 90,000 to 120,000 clones, 70% to 85% occurring once. Study outcomes and limitations: In an earlier analysis, productive rearrangement rates for most beta V segments clustered near 87% or 30%.

The TCR comes from a woman between 40 and 50 years old in good health and CMV-seronegative. Sequencing was done on a sample of PBMCs.

The CDR3 reads CASSSTGGAFKFF. DNA for the CDR3: TGTGCCAGCAGTTCTACAGGGGGCGCGTTTAAGTTCTTC. The chain has TRBV6-1 and TRBJ2-1; 9 bases agree with TRBD1. The CDR3 extends over 13 amino acids. Losses at the gene ends were 5 bases for V and 14 bases for J; bases not matched to a gene: 10. Germline-derived CDR1 and CDR2 are MNHNS and SASEGT.